The clone carrying this T cell receptor beta chain came up a few times. The data were obtained in a study of T cell repertoires in cytomegalovirus infection. Using its own MiXCR run on the reads, TCRdb lists one record per CDR3 protein. The sample lists hundreds of thousands of distinct CDR3 sequences; roughly a third were seen once. The sequence came from a human donor in good health (CMV status not recorded). Some clones in this sample may be carry-over from other donors' samples. Specimen: PBMCs.

The CDR3 protein is CASSLAAPPGPYGYTF. The CDR3 nucleotides read TGTGCCAGCAGCTTAGCCGCCCCCCCAGGGCCATATGGCTACACCTTC. The chain uses TRBV7-3 and TRBJ1-2, with D possibly TRBD1 on 5 matching bases. Between the trimmed V and J ends, which lost 2 bases and 5 bases, there was a span of 18 bases. The length of the CDR3 is 16 residues. Germline V gene lookup returns CDR1 SGHTA and CDR2 FQGTGA.